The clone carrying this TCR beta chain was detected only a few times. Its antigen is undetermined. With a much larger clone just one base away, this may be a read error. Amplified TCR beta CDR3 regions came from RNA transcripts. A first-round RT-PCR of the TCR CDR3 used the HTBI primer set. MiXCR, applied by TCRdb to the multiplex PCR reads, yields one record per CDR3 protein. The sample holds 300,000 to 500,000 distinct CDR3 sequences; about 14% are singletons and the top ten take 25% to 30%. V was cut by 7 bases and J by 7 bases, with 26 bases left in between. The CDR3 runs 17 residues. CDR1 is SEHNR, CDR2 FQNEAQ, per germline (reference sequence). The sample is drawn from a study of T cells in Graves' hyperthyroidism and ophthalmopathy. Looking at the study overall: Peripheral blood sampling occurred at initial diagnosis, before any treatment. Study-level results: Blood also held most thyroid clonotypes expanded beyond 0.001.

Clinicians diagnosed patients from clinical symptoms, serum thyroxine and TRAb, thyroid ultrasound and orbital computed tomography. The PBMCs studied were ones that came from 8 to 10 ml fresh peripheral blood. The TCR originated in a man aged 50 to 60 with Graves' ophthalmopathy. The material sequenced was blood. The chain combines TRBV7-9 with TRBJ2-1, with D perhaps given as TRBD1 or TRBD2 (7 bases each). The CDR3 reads CASKVQTGLADINEQFF. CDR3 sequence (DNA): TGTGCCAGCAAGGTCCAGACAGGGCTAGCGGACATAAATGAGCAGTTCTTC. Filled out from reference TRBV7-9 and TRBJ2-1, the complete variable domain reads DTGVSQNPRHKITKRGQNVTFRCDPISEHNRLYWYRQTLGQGPEFLTYFQNEAQLEKSRLLSDRFSAERPKGSFSTLEIQRTEQGDSAMYLCASKVQTGLADINEQFFGPGTRLTVL.